This T cell receptor (beta chain) was documented in a study of cytomegalovirus exposure and HLA in healthy donors. On the study more broadly: Unique TCRs numbering around 85 million, obtained from HLA-typed donors, made up an early data release. Study-level findings and limits: Certain sequence variants were highly shared and formed a cluster, and this cluster was likely a sequencing artifact. Association of a missense DCLRE1C variant with TCR beta V- and J-gene trimming was reported in a later analysis.

The V and J ends lost 1 base and 5 bases respectively, with 20 bases between them. The CDR3 contains 17 residues. Germline V gene lookup returns CDR1 SGHVS and CDR2 FNYEAQ. PCR was performed using 60 Vbeta and 13 Jbeta primers. Sequencing used immunoSEQ multiplex PCR; TCRdb keeps in-frame clones, though not all of them. The table records some 140,000 clones, 65% to 80% of them present only once. Concerning this clone: What it recognizes is unknown.

This clonotype was sampled from a woman between 40 and 50 years old in good health and CMV-seronegative. The chain uses TRBV7-6 and TRBJ2-5; a possible D gene is TRBD1 (5 bases). The sample consisted of PBMCs. In DNA, the CDR3 is TGTGCCAGCAGCTTAGGGGGCCCCACGACCTCATTGGAGACCCAGTACTTC. The encoded protein is CASSLGGPTTSLETQYF.